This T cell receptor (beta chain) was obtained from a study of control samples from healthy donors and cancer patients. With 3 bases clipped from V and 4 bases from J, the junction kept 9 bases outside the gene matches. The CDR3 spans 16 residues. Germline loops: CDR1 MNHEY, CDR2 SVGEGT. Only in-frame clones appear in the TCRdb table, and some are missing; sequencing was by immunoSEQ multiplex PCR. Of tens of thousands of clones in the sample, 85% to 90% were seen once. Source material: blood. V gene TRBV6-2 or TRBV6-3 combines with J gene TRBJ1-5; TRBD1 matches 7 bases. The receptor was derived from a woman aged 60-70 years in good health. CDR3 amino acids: CASSYRQGTSNQPQHF. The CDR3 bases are TGTGCCAGCAGTTATAGACAGGGAACCTCGAATCAGCCCCAGCATTTT.